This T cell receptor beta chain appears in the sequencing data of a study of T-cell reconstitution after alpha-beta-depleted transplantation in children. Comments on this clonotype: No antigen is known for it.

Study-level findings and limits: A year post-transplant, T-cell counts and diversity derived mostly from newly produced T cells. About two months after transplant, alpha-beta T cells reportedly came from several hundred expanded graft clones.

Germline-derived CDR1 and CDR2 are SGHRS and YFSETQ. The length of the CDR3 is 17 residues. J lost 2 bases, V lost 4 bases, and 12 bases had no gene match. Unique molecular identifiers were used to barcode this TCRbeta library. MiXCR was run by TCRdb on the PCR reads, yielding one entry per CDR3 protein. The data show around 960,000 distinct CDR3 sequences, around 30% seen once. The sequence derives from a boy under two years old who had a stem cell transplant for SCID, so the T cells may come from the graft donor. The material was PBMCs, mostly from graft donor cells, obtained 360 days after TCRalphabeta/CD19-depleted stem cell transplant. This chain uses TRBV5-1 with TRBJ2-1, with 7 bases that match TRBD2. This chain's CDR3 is CASSPYRAGVPYNEQFF. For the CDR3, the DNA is TGCGCCAGCAGCCCATACCGGGCGGGGGTACCCTACAATGAGCAGTTCTTC.